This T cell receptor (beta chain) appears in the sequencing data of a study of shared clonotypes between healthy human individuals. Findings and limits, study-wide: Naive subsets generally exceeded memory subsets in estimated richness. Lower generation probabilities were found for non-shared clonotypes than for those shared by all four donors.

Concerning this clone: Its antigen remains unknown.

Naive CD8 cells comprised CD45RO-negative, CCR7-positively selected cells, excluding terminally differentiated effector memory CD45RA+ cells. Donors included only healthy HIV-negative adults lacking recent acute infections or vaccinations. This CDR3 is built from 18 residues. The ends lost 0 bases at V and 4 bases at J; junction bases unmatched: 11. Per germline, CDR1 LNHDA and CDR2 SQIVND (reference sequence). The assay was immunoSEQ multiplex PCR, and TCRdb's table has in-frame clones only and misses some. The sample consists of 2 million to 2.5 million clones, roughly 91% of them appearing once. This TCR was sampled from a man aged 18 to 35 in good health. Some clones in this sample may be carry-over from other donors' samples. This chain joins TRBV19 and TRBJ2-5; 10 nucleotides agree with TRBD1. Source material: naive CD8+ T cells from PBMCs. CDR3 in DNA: TGTGCCAGTAGTATAGAAGGGAGACAGGGGGCGCGTGGAGAGACCCAGTACTTC. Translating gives CASSIEGRQGARGETQYF. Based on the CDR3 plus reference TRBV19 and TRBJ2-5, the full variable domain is DGGITQSPKYLFRKEGQNVTLSCEQNLNHDAMYWYRQDPGQGLRLIYYSQIVNDFQKGDIAEGYSVSREKKESFPLTVTSAQKNPTAFYLCASSIEGRQGARGETQYFGPGTRLLVL.